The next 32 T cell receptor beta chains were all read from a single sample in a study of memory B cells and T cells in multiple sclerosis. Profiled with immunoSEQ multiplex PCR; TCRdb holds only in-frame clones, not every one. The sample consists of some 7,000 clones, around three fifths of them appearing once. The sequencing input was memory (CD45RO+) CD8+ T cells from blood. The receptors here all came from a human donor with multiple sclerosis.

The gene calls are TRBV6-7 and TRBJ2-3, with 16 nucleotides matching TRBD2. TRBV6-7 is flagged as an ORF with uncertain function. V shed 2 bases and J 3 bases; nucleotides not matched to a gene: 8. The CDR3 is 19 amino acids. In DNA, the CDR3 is TGTGCCAGCAGTTACCTGGGACTAGCGGGGGGGCCTTTGACAGATACGCAGTATTTT. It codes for CASSYLGLAGGPLTDTQYF.

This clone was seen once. CDR3 loop: CASTLQGGGTEAFF. CDR3 DNA: TGTGCCAGCACGTTACAGGGGGGAGGCACTGAAGCTTTCTTT. The chain combines TRBV6-5 with TRBJ1-1, with 8 bases aligning to TRBD1. V lost 7 bases to trimming and J lost 4 bases; unmatched junction nucleotides: 8. CDR3 length: 14 residues. Germline loops: CDR1 MNHEY, CDR2 SVGAGI.

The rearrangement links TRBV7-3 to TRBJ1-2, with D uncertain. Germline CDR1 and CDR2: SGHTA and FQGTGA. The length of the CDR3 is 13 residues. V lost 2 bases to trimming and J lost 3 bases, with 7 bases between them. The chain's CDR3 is CASSLGRDYGYTF. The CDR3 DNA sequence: TGTGCCAGCAGCTTAGGGCGGGACTATGGCTACACCTTC.

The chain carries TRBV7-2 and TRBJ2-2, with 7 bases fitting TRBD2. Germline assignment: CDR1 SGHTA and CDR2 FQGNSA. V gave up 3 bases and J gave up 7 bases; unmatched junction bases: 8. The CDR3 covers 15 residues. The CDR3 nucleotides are TGTGCCAGCAGCTTGATGAGCGGGAATGGCGGGGAGCTGTTTTTT. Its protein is CASSLMSGNGGELFF.

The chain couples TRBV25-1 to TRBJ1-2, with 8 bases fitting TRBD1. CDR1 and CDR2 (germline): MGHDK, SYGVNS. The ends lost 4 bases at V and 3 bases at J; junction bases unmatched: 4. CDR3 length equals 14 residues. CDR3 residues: CASSGQGTYYGYTF. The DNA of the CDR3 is TGTGCCAGCAGTGGACAGGGGACCTACTATGGCTACACCTTC.

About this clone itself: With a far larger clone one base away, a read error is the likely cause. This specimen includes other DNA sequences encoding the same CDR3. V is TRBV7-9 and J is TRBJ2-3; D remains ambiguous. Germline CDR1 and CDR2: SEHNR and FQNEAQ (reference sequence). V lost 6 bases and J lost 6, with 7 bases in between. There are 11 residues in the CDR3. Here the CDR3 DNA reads TGTGCCAGCAGACGAGATGATACGCAGTATTTT. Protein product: CASRRDDTQYF. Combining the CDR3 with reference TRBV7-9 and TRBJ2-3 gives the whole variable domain DTGVSQNPRHKITKRGQNVTFRCDPISEHNRLYWYRQTLGQGPEFLTYFQNEAQLEKSRLLSDRFSAERPKGSFSTLEIQRTEQGDSAMYLCASRRDDTQYFGPGTRLTVL.

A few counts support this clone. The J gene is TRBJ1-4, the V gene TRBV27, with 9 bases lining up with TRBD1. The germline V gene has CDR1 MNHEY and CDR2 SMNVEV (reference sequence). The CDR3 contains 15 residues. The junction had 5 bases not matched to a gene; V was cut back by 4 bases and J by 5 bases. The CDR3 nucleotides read TGTGCCAGCAGTTGGCCGGGACAGGGCAATGAAAAACTGTTTTTT. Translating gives CASSWPGQGNEKLFF.

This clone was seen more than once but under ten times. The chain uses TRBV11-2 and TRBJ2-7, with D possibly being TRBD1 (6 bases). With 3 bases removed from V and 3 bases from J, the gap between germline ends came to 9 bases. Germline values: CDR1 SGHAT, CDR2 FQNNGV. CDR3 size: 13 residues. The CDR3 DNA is TGTGCCAGCAGCTTCTCAGGGGACTACGAGCAGTACTTC. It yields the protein CASSFSGDYEQYF.

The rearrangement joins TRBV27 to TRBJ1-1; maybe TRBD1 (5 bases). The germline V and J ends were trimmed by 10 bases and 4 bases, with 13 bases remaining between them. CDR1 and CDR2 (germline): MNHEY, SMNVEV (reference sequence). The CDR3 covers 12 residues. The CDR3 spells CATHQGPTEAFF. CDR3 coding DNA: TGTGCCACTCACCAGGGCCCCACTGAAGCTTTCTTT.

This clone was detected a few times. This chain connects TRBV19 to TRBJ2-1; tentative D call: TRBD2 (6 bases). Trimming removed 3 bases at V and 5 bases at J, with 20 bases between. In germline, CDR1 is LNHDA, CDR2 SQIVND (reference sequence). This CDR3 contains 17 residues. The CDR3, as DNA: TGTGCCAGTAGTATCAGTGGGCTAAGCGGGCCCCACAATGAGCAGTTCTTC. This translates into CASSISGLSGPHNEQFF.

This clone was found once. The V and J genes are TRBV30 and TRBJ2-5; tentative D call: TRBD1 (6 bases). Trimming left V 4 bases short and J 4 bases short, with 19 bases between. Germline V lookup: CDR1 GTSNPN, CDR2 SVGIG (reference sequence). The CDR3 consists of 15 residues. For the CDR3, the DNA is TGTGCCTGGACGGTGGTGCAGGGGTTTCGAGAGACCCAGTACTTC. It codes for CAWTVVQGFRETQYF.

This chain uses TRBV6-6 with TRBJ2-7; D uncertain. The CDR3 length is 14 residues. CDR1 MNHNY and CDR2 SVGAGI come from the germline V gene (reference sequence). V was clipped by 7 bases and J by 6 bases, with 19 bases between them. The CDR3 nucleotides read TGTGCCAGCACCACGCGGCAGCCCCTACGCGAGCAGTACTTC. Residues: CASTTRQPLREQYF.

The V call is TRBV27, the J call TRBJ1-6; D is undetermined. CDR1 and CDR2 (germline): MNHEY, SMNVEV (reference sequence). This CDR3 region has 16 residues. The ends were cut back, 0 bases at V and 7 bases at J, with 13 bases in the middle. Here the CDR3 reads CASSLSSGRGNSPLHF. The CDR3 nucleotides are TGTGCCAGCAGTTTATCGAGCGGGAGAGGCAATTCACCCCTCCACTTT.

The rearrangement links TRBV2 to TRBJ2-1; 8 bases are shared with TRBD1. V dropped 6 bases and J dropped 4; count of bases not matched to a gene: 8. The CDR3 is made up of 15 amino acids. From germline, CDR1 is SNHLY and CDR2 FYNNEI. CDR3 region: CASRVGQGRYNEQFF. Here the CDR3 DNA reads TGTGCCAGCAGGGTTGGACAGGGAAGGTACAATGAGCAGTTCTTC. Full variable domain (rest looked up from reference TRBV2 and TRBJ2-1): EPEVTQTPSHQVTQMGQEVILRCVPISNHLYFYWYRQILGQKVEFLVSFYNNEISEKSEIFDDQFSVERPDGSNFTLKIRSTKLEDSAMYFCASRVGQGRYNEQFFGPGTRLTVL.

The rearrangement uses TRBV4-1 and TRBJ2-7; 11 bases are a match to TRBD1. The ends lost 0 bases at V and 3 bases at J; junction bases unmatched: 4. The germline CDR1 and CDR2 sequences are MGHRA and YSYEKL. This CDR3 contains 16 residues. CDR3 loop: CASSQERTGGFYEQYF. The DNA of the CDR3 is TGCGCCAGCAGCCAAGAGCGGACAGGGGGCTTCTACGAGCAGTACTTC.

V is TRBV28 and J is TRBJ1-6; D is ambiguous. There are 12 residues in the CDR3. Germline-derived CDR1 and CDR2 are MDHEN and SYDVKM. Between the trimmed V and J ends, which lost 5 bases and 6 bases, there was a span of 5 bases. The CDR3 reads CASSPVNSPLHF. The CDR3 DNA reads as TGTGCCAGCAGTCCCGTTAATTCACCCCTCCACTTT.

The CDR3 sequence is CASSLAGSSFYEQYF. The CDR3 DNA is TGTGCCAGCAGCTTGGCGGGGTCGTCATTCTACGAGCAGTACTTC. This sequence joins TRBV7-6 and TRBJ2-7; a weak D match, TRBD2 (6 bases). In germline, CDR1 is SGHVS, CDR2 FNYEAQ. CDR3 size: 15 residues. V gave up 3 bases and J gave up 3 bases, with 15 bases separating them.

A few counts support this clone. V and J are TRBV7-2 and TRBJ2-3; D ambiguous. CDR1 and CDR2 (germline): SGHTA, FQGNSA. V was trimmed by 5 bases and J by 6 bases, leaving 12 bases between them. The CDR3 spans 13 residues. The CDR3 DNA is TGTGCCAGCAGCCCCGCCCCGGTGGATACGCAGTATTTT. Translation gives CASSPAPVDTQYF.

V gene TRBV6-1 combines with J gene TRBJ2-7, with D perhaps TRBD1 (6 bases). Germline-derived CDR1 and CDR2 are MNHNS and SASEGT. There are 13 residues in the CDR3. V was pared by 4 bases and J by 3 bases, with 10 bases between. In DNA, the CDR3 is TGTGCCAGCAGTGGGGGGCGGTTCTACGAGCAGTACTTC. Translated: CASSGGRFYEQYF.

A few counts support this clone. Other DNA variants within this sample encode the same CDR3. DNA of the CDR3: TGTGCCAGCAGCGTAGGAGGACTAGCGGGGGACGAGCAGTACTTC. Residues: CASSVGGLAGDEQYF. The chain is built from TRBV9 and TRBJ2-7, with 13 bases fitting TRBD2. Germline lookup yields CDR1 SGDLS and CDR2 YYNGEE. The junction had 2 bases not matched to a gene; V was cut back by 0 bases and J by 5 bases. The length of the CDR3 is 15 residues.

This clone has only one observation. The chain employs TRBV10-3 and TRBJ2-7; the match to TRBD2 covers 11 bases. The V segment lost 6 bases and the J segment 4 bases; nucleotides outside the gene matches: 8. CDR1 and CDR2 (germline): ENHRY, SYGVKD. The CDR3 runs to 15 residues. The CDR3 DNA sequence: TGTGCCATCAGACCCGGGACTAGCGGCCCGTACGAGCAGTACTTC. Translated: CAIRPGTSGPYEQYF.

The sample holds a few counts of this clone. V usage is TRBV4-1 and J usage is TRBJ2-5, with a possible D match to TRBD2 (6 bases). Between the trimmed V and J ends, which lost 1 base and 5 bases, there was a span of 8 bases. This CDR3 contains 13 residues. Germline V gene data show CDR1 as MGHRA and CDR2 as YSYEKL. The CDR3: CASSQGAGETQYF. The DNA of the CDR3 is TGCGCCAGCAGCCAAGGGGCGGGGGAGACCCAGTACTTC.

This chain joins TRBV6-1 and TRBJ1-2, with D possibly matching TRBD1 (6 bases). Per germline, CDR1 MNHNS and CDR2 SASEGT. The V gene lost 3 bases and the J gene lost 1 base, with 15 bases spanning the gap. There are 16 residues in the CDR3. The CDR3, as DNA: TGTGCCAGCAGTGAGGATCGCGGCAGGGGTAACTATGGCTACACCTTC. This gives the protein CASSEDRGRGNYGYTF.

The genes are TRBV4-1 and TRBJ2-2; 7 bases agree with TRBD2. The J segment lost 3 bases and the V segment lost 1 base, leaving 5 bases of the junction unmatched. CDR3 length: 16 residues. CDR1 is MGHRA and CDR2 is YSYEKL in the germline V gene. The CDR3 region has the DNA TGCGCCAGCAGCCAAGGACTAGCCCCGTACACCGGGGAGCTGTTTTTT. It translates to CASSQGLAPYTGELFF.

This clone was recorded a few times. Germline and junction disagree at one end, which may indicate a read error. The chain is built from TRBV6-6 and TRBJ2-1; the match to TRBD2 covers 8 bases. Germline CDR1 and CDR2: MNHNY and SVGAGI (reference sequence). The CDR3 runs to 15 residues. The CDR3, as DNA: TGTGCCATCAGTGGACCCACTAGCGGATACAATGAGCAGTTCTTC. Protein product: CAISGPTSGYNEQFF.

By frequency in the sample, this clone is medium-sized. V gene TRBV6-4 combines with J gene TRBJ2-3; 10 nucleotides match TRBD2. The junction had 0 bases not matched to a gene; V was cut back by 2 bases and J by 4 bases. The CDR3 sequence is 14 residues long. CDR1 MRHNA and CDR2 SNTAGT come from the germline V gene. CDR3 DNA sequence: TGTGCCAGCAGTGACAGCGGGGGGGCAGATACGCAGTATTTT. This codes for CASSDSGGADTQYF.

CDR3 in amino acids: CASLGEDNEQFF. CDR3 coding DNA: TGTGCCAGCTTGGGGGAGGACAATGAGCAGTTCTTC. V is TRBV6-1 and J is TRBJ2-1; TRBD2 is a possible D gene (6 bases). V dropped 8 bases and J dropped 5 bases, with 10 bases sitting between them. CDR1 is MNHNS, CDR2 SASEGT, per germline. CDR3 size: 12 residues.

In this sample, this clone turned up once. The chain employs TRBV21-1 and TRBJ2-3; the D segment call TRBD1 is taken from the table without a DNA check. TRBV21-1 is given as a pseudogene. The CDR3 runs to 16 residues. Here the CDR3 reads CASSRRQGASTDTQYF. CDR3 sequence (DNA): TGTGCCAGCAGCCGAAGACAGGGGGCGAGCACAGATACGCAGTATTTT.

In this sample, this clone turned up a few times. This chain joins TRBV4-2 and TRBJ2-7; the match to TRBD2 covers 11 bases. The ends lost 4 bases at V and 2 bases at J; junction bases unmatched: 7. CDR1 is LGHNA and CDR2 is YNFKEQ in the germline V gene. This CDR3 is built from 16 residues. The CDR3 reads CASSPFSGGETYEQYF. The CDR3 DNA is TGTGCCAGCAGCCCCTTTAGCGGGGGGGAGACCTACGAGCAGTACTTC.

The CDR3 reads CAISEGRSNYGYTF. CDR3 nucleotides: TGTGCCATCAGTGAGGGCAGGTCAAACTATGGCTACACCTTC. The chain links TRBV10-3 to TRBJ1-2; no clear D. The ends were cut back, 2 bases at V and 2 bases at J, with 9 bases in the middle. The CDR3 sequence is 14 residues long. The germline CDR1 and CDR2 sequences are ENHRY and SYGVKD.

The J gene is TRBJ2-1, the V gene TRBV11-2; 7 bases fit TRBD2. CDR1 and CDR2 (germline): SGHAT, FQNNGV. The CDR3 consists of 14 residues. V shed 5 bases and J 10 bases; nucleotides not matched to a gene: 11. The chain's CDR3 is CASSPGGLAEEQFF. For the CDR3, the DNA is TGTGCCAGCAGCCCCGGGGGTCTAGCGGAAGAGCAGTTCTTC. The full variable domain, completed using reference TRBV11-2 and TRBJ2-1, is EAGVAQSPRYKIIEKRQSVAFWCNPISGHATLYWYQQILGQGPKLLIQFQNNGVVDDSQLPKDRFSAERLKGVDSTLKIQPAKLEDSAVYLCASSPGGLAEEQFFGPGTRLTVL.

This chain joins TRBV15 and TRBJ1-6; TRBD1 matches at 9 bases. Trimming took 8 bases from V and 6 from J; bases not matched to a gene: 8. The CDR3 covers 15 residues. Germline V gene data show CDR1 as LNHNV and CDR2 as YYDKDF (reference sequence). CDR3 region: CATGREQGANSPLHF. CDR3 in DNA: TGTGCCACCGGAAGGGAACAGGGGGCTAATTCACCCCTCCACTTT.